These 15 T cell receptor beta chains share one sample of origin, sequenced in a study of cytomegalovirus exposure and HLA in healthy donors. With 60 Vbeta and 13 Jbeta primers, the PCR was carried out. Clones were read by immunoSEQ multiplex PCR, and TCRdb kept only the in-frame ones, dropping some. The data contain 170,000 or so clones, 60% to 85% of them singletons. Sequencing input: PBMCs. The receptors were sampled from a woman aged 40 to 49 in good health and CMV-seronegative.

The chain recombines TRBV4-1 with TRBJ1-6, with D perhaps TRBD1 (6 bases). The length of the CDR3 is 16 residues. Germline V gene sequence: CDR1 MGHRA, CDR2 YSYEKL. Trimming pared 4 bases from V and 7 bases from J, leaving 17 bases between. The CDR3 spells CASSPPGAGDNSPLHF. The CDR3 DNA follows: TGCGCCAGCAGCCCCCCAGGAGCAGGGGACAATTCACCCCTCCACTTT.

The V call is TRBV14, the J call TRBJ1-4; TRBD1 aligns across 8 bases. V lost 0 bases and J lost 0; bases outside the gene matches: 6. In germline, CDR1 is SGHDN, CDR2 FVKESK. The length of the CDR3 is 18 residues. CDR3 in DNA: TGTGCCAGCAGCCAAGATGAAACAGGGGGGCCAACTAATGAAAAACTGTTTTTT. Translation gives CASSQDETGGPTNEKLFF.

This clone was seen more than once but under ten times. The V and J genes are TRBV2 and TRBJ2-5; TRBD1 matches at 8 bases. The DNA end is a closer match to TRBJ2-7, so the J assignment may be wrong. In germline, CDR1 is SNHLY, CDR2 FYNNEI. The CDR3 has 13 amino acids. The CDR3 loop is CASLGQETDEQYF. DNA of the CDR3: TGTGCCAGCCTGGGACAGGAGACGGACGAGCAGTACTTC.

V and J are TRBV2 and TRBJ1-1, with D uncertain. Trimming stripped 4 bases from V and 3 bases from J, with 9 bases between. CDR1 and CDR2 from the germline V gene are SNHLY and FYNNEI. There are 13 residues in the CDR3. CDR3 sequence: CASSVSRYTEAFF. In DNA form, the CDR3 reads TGTGCCAGCAGTGTTAGCAGATACACTGAAGCTTTCTTT.

A note on this clone: One junction end does not reproduce the germline sequence, and a read error may be involved. This CDR3 is also generated by other DNA sequences in the sample. This chain uses TRBV7-9 with TRBJ1-1; TRBD1 might be the D (6 bases). CDR3 size: 12 residues. CDR1 SEHNR and CDR2 FQNEAQ come from the germline V gene (reference sequence). The CDR3, as DNA: TGTTCCAGCAGCGGGGGCAGGACTGAAGCTTTCTTT. Amino acid sequence: CSSSGGRTEAFF.

The chain employs TRBV9 and TRBJ1-1; D is perhaps TRBD1 (6 bases). The CDR3 loop spans 15 amino acids. V lost 1 base and J 5 bases, leaving 15 bases between the germline ends. From germline, CDR1 is SGDLS and CDR2 YYNGEE. The CDR3 here is CASSVHHGGLTEAFF. CDR3 nucleotide sequence: TGTGCCAGCAGCGTACATCATGGGGGCTTAACTGAAGCTTTCTTT.

The chain is built from TRBV5-1 and TRBJ1-2, with unresolved D. The CDR3 is 13 amino acids. Germline V CDR1 and CDR2: SGHRS, YFSETQ. Trimming took 7 bases from V and 2 from J, leaving 12 bases between them. This CDR3 reads CASRGTANYGYTF. CDR3 DNA sequence: TGCGCCAGCCGCGGAACCGCGAACTATGGCTACACCTTC. Based on the CDR3 plus reference TRBV5-1 and TRBJ1-2, the full variable domain is KAGVTQTPRYLIKTRGQQVTLSCSPISGHRSVSWYQQTPGQGLQFLFEYFSETQRNKGNFPGRFSGRQFSNSRSEMNVSTLELGDSALYLCASRGTANYGYTFGSGTRLTVV.

This clone was recorded once. The gene calls are TRBV19 and TRBJ1-6; D is undetermined. The germline gives CDR1 LNHDA, CDR2 SQIVND (reference sequence). Trimming shortened V by 6 bases and J by 0 bases, and 3 bases separated the two germline ends. This CDR3 comprises 13 residues. The CDR3 is CASSSSYNSPLHF. The CDR3 region has the DNA TGTGCCAGTAGCAGCTCCTATAATTCACCCCTCCACTTT.

The chain joins TRBV6-5 to TRBJ1-2, with a tentative D call TRBD1 (5 bases). The V gene's germline CDR1 is MNHEY and CDR2 SVGAGI. Trimming stripped 6 bases from V and 4 bases from J, with 18 bases between. This CDR3 has 15 amino acids. CDR3 protein: CASRSTGGNRYGYTF. Here the CDR3 DNA reads TGTGCCAGCAGATCAACAGGAGGGAATCGCTATGGCTACACCTTC.

The genes are TRBV9 and TRBJ1-2, with TRBD1 as a possible D gene (5 bases). CDR1 and CDR2 from the germline V gene are SGDLS and YYNGEE. V was trimmed by 3 bases and J by 8 bases, leaving 20 bases between them. The CDR3 is 15 amino acids. The CDR3 bases are TGTGCCAGCAGCGGCGGACCGGGACTGATGCGAGGCTACACCTTC. Protein product: CASSGGPGLMRGYTF.

The genes are TRBV7-9 and TRBJ1-2, with 8 bases fitting TRBD1. The germline gives CDR1 SEHNR, CDR2 FQNEAQ (reference sequence). Unmatched junction bases numbered 7, after V lost 7 bases and J lost 6 bases. The CDR3 contains 13 residues. CDR3 residues: CASIRGTGDGYTF. CDR3 DNA sequence: TGTGCCAGCATCAGGGGGACAGGCGATGGCTACACCTTC.

The chain uses TRBV2 and TRBJ2-7; D is possibly TRBD2 (5 bases). Per germline, CDR1 SNHLY and CDR2 FYNNEI. The germline V and J ends were trimmed by 7 bases and 6 bases, with 13 bases remaining between them. CDR3 length equals 12 residues. The CDR3 reads CASIRFGLEQYF. CDR3 nucleotide sequence: TGTGCCAGCATTCGGTTTGGACTCGAGCAGTACTTC.

The gene calls are TRBV28 and TRBJ2-2, with D perhaps matching TRBD1 (6 bases). The CDR3 consists of 16 residues. CDR1 is MDHEN and CDR2 is SYDVKM in the germline V gene. The V end lost 7 bases, the J end lost 4 bases, and 19 bases lay between the germline ends. CDR3 sequence (DNA): TGTGCCAGCAACACACAGGGACGGTTAATCACCGGGGAGCTGTTTTTT. This codes for CASNTQGRLITGELFF.

The chain has TRBV18 and TRBJ2-3; D is uncertain. Germline CDR1 is KGHSH and CDR2 is LQKENI. Trimming removed 5 bases at V and 4 bases at J, with 13 bases between. The CDR3 contains 14 residues. The CDR3 sequence: CASSSKESPDTQYF. The CDR3 bases are TGTGCCAGCTCAAGCAAGGAGTCTCCAGATACGCAGTATTTT.

This rearrangement joins TRBV9 to TRBJ2-3, with a weak D call TRBD2 (6 bases). Germline V gene lookup returns CDR1 SGDLS and CDR2 YYNGEE. V gave up 8 bases and J gave up 2 bases, with 18 bases separating them. The CDR3 length is 15 residues. For the CDR3, the DNA is TGTGCCAGTACTGAAGGCGGGGTTATCACAGATACGCAGTATTTT. Translated, it gives CASTEGGVITDTQYF.